This T cell receptor (beta chain) was recovered during a study of cytomegalovirus exposure and HLA in healthy donors. Deletions cut 6 bases from V and 4 bases from J, with 15 bases between. Germline CDR1 SGHTA, CDR2 FQGNSA. The CDR3 length is 15 residues. This clone was observed a single time. Its antigen is still unknown. Findings and limits, study-wide: The authors considered a cluster of highly shared sequence variants likely to be a sequencing artifact. A later analysis reported that several of the most significant clusters appeared to be linked to common viral pathogens, among them Epstein-Barr virus.

The PCR ran on 60 Vbeta and 13 Jbeta primers. The table came from immunoSEQ multiplex PCR; TCRdb's copy has only in-frame clones and leaves some out. Among under 200,000 clones listed, about 68% were seen once. The V and J genes are TRBV7-2 and TRBJ2-2; perhaps TRBD2 as D (7 bases). The sequence was collected from a female donor in good health and CMV-seronegative. Sequencing input: PBMCs. In DNA form, the CDR3 reads TGTGCCAGCAGACCGCGGGGGCCTCGCACCGGGGAGCTGTTTTTT. This gives the protein CASRPRGPRTGELFF.